Sequencing of this TCR beta chain was carried out in a study of beta chain features in type 1 diabetes. Study observations and caveats: In the patient group, naive, central memory and Treg TCRB repertoires seemed more alike than in the healthy donor group. Patients and controls would share equally any PCR tilt toward shorter templates.

Investigators reverse transcribed all isolated RNA, so they sequenced expressed TCRB transcripts. TCRdb keeps only in-frame clones here, not all; method: immunoSEQ multiplex PCR. The data show roughly 150,000 clones, less than 9.5% seen once. One heparinised draw, averaging roughly 0.12 L, was taken per donor. CDR1 is SGDLS and CDR2 is YYNGEE in the germline V gene. The CDR3 spans 14 residues. The V end was cut by 0 bases, the J end by 4 bases, with 9 bases between. There are a few counts of this clone. Its antigen is currently unknown. Sample: central memory CD4+ T cells from blood. The chain has TRBV9 and TRBJ2-3, with a possible D match to TRBD2 (5 bases). The receptor's source is a woman aged 18-29 years in good health. The DNA of the CDR3 is TGTGCCAGCAGCGTAGCGGGGAGTGCAGATACGCAGTATTTT. This gives the protein CASSVAGSADTQYF.